This section outlines one TCR beta chain sequence together with its context. The antigen is unknown. The data are from a study of T cell responses to AZD1222 COVID-19 vaccine. Some clones are missing from TCRdb's copy, which holds only in-frame ones; the method was immunoSEQ multiplex PCR. Counted here are some 150,000 clones, roughly 90% occurring once; the ten biggest clones make up 2.5% to 4%. The CDR3 consists of 11 residues. CDR1 is MNHEY and CDR2 is SVGAGI in the germline V gene. The germline V and J ends were trimmed by 8 bases and 2 bases, with 6 bases remaining between them. Findings and limits, study-wide: Repertoire sampling occurred only after the peak T cell response. Donors, mostly white British, included more females; clonal diversity was possibly underestimated. Reports say nearly half of spike-specific TCRs go after unmutated variant regions. Baseline seropositives among AZD1222 recipients totaled only five to seven.

Sample: peripheral blood, taken 28 days after the second AZD1222 dose. This chain uses TRBV6-5 with TRBJ1-1, with D possibly matching TRBD1 (5 bases). The receptor comes from an adult who received the AZD1222 COVID-19 vaccine. This CDR3 is CASGHNTEAFF. DNA for the CDR3: TGTGCCAGCGGACACAACACTGAAGCTTTCTTT.